The sequence of this T cell receptor beta chain was determined in a study of shared clonotypes between healthy human individuals. Study as a whole: Each donor contributed plates that comprised three CD4 naive, three CD4 memory, two CD8 naive and one CD8 memory.

This CDR3 has 16 amino acids. The V and J ends lost 0 bases and 2 bases, in that order; junction bases with no gene match: 5. Germline V gene sequence: CDR1 MNHEY, CDR2 SVGAGI. TCRdb's table, derived via immunoSEQ multiplex PCR, lists solely in-frame clones and lacks some. The top ten clones hold roughly 0.055% of a sample with roughly 640,000 clones, roughly 97% of them seen once. What was sequenced was naive CD4+ T cells sorted from blood. As for subset: CD45RA+ positively selected. The V gene is TRBV6-5, the J gene TRBJ2-5; 8 bases fit TRBD2. The TCR comes from a woman aged 25 to 45 in good health. This CDR3 is CASSYSTSGAQETQYF. The CDR3 nucleotides are TGTGCCAGCAGTTACTCCACTAGCGGCGCACAAGAGACCCAGTACTTC.